Described below is a single TCR beta chain sequence and its context. Its cognate antigen is unknown. These data are taken from a study of vaccination effects on CD4 cells after COVID-19. Study in general: Samples were taken post-vaccine, and their median timing was 72 days after the second dose. Study results and caveats: Marked clonal contraction was seen in infection- and vaccine-induced clones late after vaccination. The study enrolled few convalescent patients and sampled no early post-infection timepoints.

Using immunoSEQ multiplex PCR, the repertoire was profiled, and TCRdb retains in-frame clones only, with some absent. The data show under 35,000 clones, 55% to 85% seen once. The CDR3 extends over 14 amino acids. CDR1 is MGHRA, CDR2 YSYEKL, per germline. Trimming left V 6 bases short and J 10 bases short, with 16 bases between. Antigen-specific CD4+ T cells were expanded (with viral peptide pools) by the ViraFEST assay ahead of sequencing. Culturing for around eleven days preceded CD4+ T cell isolation. The vaccine given was either BNT162b2 or mRNA-1273, in two doses. J is TRBJ1-6 and V is TRBV4-1; no definite D call. The clonotype was recovered from a human donor who received a COVID-19 vaccine. Sequencing was performed on CD4+ T cells from PBMCs cultured with HCoV-NL63 spike peptides, taken after COVID-19 vaccination. In DNA form, the CDR3 reads TGCGCCAGCAGTGGCCTTACGAGCGGCTCACCCCTCCACTTT. This translates into CASSGLTSGSPLHF.